A selection of T cell receptor beta chains follows, all from one sample in a study of T cells in Graves' hyperthyroidism and ophthalmopathy. A single record per CDR3 protein comes from TCRdb applying MiXCR to the multiplex PCR reads. The sample yields 500,000 to 550,000 distinct CDR3 sequences, less than 25% seen once. The sequenced sample consisted of blood. The receptors shown here come from a man aged 18 to 29 with Graves' hyperthyroidism. CDR3s include the opening cysteine and the closing phenylalanine or tryptophan. The D gene is left open where the match is weak. Some rows mark clone size as missing; the rest say once, few, many or name a class of expanded clone.

abundance	j_gene	d_gene	v_gene	CDR3aa	CDR3nt
many	TRBJ2-7	NA	TRBV20-1	CSASQRWEQYF	TGCAGTGCTAGTCAACGGTGGGAGCAGTACTTC
many	TRBJ2-7	NA	TRBV6-5	CASSYKSTSYEQYF	TGTGCCAGCAGTTACAAGTCAACCTCCTACGAGCAGTACTTC
few	TRBJ1-1	NA	TRBV27	CASSRRGEAFF	TGTGCCAGCAGTCGAAGGGGAGAAGCTTTCTTT
many	TRBJ2-2	NA	TRBV28	CASGRVEQGLFF	TGTGCCAGCGGCAGAGTGGAGCAAGGACTGTTTTTT
NA	TRBJ2-5	NA	TRBV11-2	CASSLGLGVEKTQYF	TGTGCCAGCAGCTTAGGGCTAGGAGTGGAAAAGACCCAGTACTTC
NA	TRBJ2-4	NA	TRBV19	CASRPGTAVVAKNIQYF	TGTGCCAGTAGGCCCGGGACGGCAGTAGTAGCCAAAAACATTCAGTACTTC
many	TRBJ2-2	NA	TRBV6-1	CASSESGRNTGELFF	TGTGCCAGCAGTGAATCGGGCAGGAACACCGGGGAGCTGTTTTTT
NA	TRBJ1-1	NA	TRBV20-1	CSARDIRSGHREAFF	TGCAGTGCTAGAGATATCCGCTCCGGGCACAGGGAGGCTTTCTTT
many	TRBJ2-5	TRBD2	TRBV15	CATIAGGPQETQYF	TGTGCCACCATAGCGGGGGGCCCCCAAGAGACCCAGTACTTC
NA	TRBJ1-1	NA	TRBV6-2/TRBV6-3	CASSYSPGEAFF	TGTGCCAGCAGTTACTCGCCGGGTGAAGCTTTCTTT
NA	TRBJ2-2	NA	TRBV4-1	CASSQVRTSGELFF	TGCGCCAGCAGCCAAGTGCGCACCTCCGGGGAGCTGTTTTTT
NA	TRBJ2-5	TRBD1	TRBV28	CASRTGGSKRETQYF	TGTGCCAGCAGGACAGGGGGTTCCAAAAGGGAGACCCAGTACTTC
many	TRBJ2-2	TRBD2	TRBV14	CASRVGGTGELFF	TGTGCCAGCAGAGTCGGGGGGACCGGGGAGCTGTTTTTT
many	TRBJ2-6	TRBD1	TRBV6-1	CASHSGDRGSGANVLTF	TGTGCCAGCCATTCGGGGGACAGGGGATCTGGGGCCAACGTCCTGACTTTC